What follows are 9 T cell receptor beta chains derived from one specimen sequenced in a study of cytotoxic CD8 clonotypes in ibrutinib-treated CLL. The protocol was immunoSEQ multiplex PCR, while the TCRdb copy is restricted to in-frame clones and leaves out a portion. Among approximately 330,000 clones listed, 80% were seen once. Sequenced material: PBMCs, taken before ibrutinib treatment. The receptors originated from a human donor with chronic lymphocytic leukemia.

This clone was seen only a few times. The chain recombines TRBV4-2 with TRBJ1-4; 9 nucleotides match TRBD1. Germline lookup yields CDR1 LGHNA and CDR2 YNFKEQ. V lost 0 bases to trimming and J lost 7 bases; unmatched junction nucleotides: 12. The CDR3 length is 18 residues. The CDR3 region has the DNA TGTGCCAGCAGCCAAGATCTGGTGGGGACAGGGCCTCGTGAAAAACTGTTTTTT. Residues: CASSQDLVGTGPREKLFF.

The chain recombines TRBV7-8 with TRBJ2-7; D unresolved. Germline V CDR1 and CDR2: SGHVS, FQNEAQ. The CDR3 covers 14 residues. Deletions cut 1 base from V and 3 bases from J, with 10 bases between. As DNA, the CDR3 is TGTGCCAGCAGCTTAGAGGAGTCGCTCTACGAGCAGTACTTC. Translated, it gives CASSLEESLYEQYF. Together with reference TRBV7-8 and TRBJ2-7, the CDR3 gives the full variable domain: GAGVSQSPRYKVAKRGQDVALRCDPISGHVSLFWYQQALGQGPEFLTYFQNEAQLDKSGLPSDRFFAERPEGSVSTLKIQRTQQEDSAVYLCASSLEESLYEQYFGPGTRLTVT.

DNA for the CDR3: TGTGCCAGCAGCCGGGCGTACGAGCAGTACTTC. This gives the protein CASSRAYEQYF. This sequence joins TRBV5-4 and TRBJ2-7, with unresolved D. The length of the CDR3 is 11 residues. CDR1 is SGHNT and CDR2 is YYREEE in the germline V gene (reference sequence). V lost 4 bases and J lost 4, with 6 bases in between.

The V gene is TRBV7-2, the J gene TRBJ2-5; maybe TRBD1 (5 bases). Trimming pared 0 bases from V and 5 bases from J, leaving 10 bases between. The CDR3 extends over 14 amino acids. Germline V gene lookup returns CDR1 SGHTA and CDR2 FQGNSA. The chain's CDR3 is CASSLATVAETQYF. CDR3 DNA: TGTGCCAGCAGCTTAGCGACAGTCGCCGAGACCCAGTACTTC.

The chain has TRBV7-9 and TRBJ2-7; 9 bases are shared with TRBD1. This CDR3 has 14 amino acids. Germline values: CDR1 SEHNR, CDR2 FQNEAQ (reference sequence). The V gene end was trimmed by 5 bases and the J gene end by 4 bases; junction bases not matched to a gene: 6. The CDR3 nucleotides are TGTGCCAGCAGCCCGGGACAGGGCTTGTACGAGCAGTACTTC. Translation gives CASSPGQGLYEQYF.

This clone was counted once. The rearrangement uses TRBV9 and TRBJ2-3, with 8 nucleotides matching TRBD2. Trimming cost V 0 bases and J 2 bases; bases outside gene matches: 5. CDR1 and CDR2 (germline): SGDLS, YYNGEE. This CDR3 has 16 residues. CDR3 nucleotide sequence: TGTGCCAGCAGCGTAGAGGGCGGGGGGAACACAGATACGCAGTATTTT. Amino acid sequence: CASSVEGGGNTDTQYF.

The chain is built from TRBV2 and TRBJ1-5, with 7 positions matching TRBD1. CDR1 and CDR2 from the germline V gene are SNHLY and FYNNEI. CDR3 size: 14 residues. With V trimmed by 6 bases and J by 3 bases, 5 bases remained unmatched. The DNA for the CDR3 is TGTGCCAGCAGCCCGGACAGGTCCAATCAGCCCCAGCATTTT. Translated, it gives CASSPDRSNQPQHF.

This chain links TRBV7-2 with TRBJ2-6; D gene unclear. The length of the CDR3 is 15 residues. Trimming pared 2 bases from V and 3 bases from J, leaving 8 bases between. Germline V gives CDR1 SGHTA, CDR2 FQGNSA. The CDR3 spells CASSLKSVGANVLTF. CDR3 DNA: TGTGCCAGCAGCTTAAAGAGTGTTGGGGCCAACGTCCTGACTTTC. Full variable domain (missing parts from reference TRBV7-2 and TRBJ2-6): GAGVSQSPSNKVTEKGKDVELRCDPISGHTALYWYRQSLGQGLEFLIYFQGNSAPDKSGLPSDRFSAERTGGSVSTLTIQRTQQEDSAVYLCASSLKSVGANVLTFGAGSRLTVL.

The chain joins TRBV30 to TRBJ2-1, with D perhaps TRBD2 (5 bases). Germline CDR1 and CDR2: GTSNPN and SVGIG (reference sequence). Trimming removed 3 bases at V and 4 bases at J, with 13 bases between. The CDR3 has 14 residues. CDR3 in DNA: TGTGCCTGGAGAGAGGACTTCCTATACAATGAGCAGTTCTTC. It codes for CAWREDFLYNEQFF.